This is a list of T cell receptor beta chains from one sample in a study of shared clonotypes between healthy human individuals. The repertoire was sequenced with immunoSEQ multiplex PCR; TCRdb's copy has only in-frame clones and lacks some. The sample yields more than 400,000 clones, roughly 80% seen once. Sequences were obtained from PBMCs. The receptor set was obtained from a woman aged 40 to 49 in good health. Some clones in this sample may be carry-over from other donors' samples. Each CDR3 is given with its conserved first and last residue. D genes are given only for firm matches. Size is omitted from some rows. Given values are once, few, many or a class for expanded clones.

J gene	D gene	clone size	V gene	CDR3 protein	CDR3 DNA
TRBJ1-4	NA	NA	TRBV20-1	CSARTDEKLFF	TGCAGTGCTAGGACAGATGAAAAACTGTTTTTT
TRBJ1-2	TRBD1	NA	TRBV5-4	CASSPTGGHYGYTF	TGTGCCAGCAGCCCGACAGGGGGGCACTATGGCTACACCTTC
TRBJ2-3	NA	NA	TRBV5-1	CASSFFRTGSTDTQYF	TGCGCCAGCAGCTTCTTCCGGACGGGTAGCACAGATACGCAGTATTTT
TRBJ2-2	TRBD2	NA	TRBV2	CASSEPLAGGPNTGELFF	TGTGCCAGCAGTGAGCCGCTAGCGGGAGGGCCCAACACCGGGGAGCTGTTTTTT
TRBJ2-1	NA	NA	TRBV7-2	CASSLVVDTHYNEQFF	TGTGCCAGCAGCTTAGTGGTGGATACCCACTACAATGAGCAGTTCTTC
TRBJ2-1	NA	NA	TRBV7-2	CASSFRTSSLYNEQFF	TGTGCCAGCAGCTTCCGGACTTCCAGTCTATACAATGAGCAGTTCTTC
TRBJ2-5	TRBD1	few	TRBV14	CASSQRQGWGETQYF	TGTGCCAGCAGCCAAAGACAGGGATGGGGGGAGACCCAGTACTTC
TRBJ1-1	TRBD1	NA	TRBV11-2	CASSSLQGWAEAFF	TGTGCCAGCAGCTCCCTACAGGGGTGGGCTGAAGCTTTCTTT
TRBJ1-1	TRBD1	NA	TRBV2	CASSGPGTGGPGYTEAFF	TGTGCCAGCAGTGGACCCGGGACAGGGGGACCCGGATACACTGAAGCTTTCTTT
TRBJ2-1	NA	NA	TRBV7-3	CASSLSQDNEQFF	TGTGCCAGCAGCTTAAGCCAAGACAATGAGCAGTTCTTC
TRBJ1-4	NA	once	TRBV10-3	CAISEGGLTNEKLFF	TGTGCCATCAGTGAAGGGGGGCTAACTAATGAAAAACTGTTTTTT
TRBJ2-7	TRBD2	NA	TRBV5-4	CASSLVGGGSYEQYF	TGTGCCAGCAGCTTGGTTGGGGGGGGCTCCTACGAGCAGTACTTC
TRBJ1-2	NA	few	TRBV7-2	CASSLGSRNYGYTF	TGTGCCAGCAGCTTGGGCAGCCGGAACTATGGCTACACCTTC
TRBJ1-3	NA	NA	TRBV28	CASTTSPRNTIYF	TGTGCCAGCACCACCTCCCCCCGAAACACCATATATTTT
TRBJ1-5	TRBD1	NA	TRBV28	CASSLGQGAGNQPQHF	TGTGCCAGCAGCCTGGGACAGGGGGCAGGTAATCAGCCCCAGCATTTT
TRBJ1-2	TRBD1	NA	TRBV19	CASSMWGQGNGYTF	TGTGCCAGTAGTATGTGGGGACAGGGCAATGGCTACACCTTC
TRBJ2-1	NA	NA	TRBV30	CAWNGQNVPYNEQFF	TGTGCCTGGAACGGGCAGAATGTCCCCTACAATGAGCAGTTCTTC
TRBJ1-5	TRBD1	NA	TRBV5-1	CASSSGTVDSNQPQHF	TGCGCCAGCAGCTCAGGGACAGTAGATAGCAATCAGCCCCAGCATTTT
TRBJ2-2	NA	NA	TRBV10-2	CASSAGEKNTGELFF	TGCGCCAGCAGTGCGGGAGAAAAGAACACCGGGGAGCTGTTTTTT
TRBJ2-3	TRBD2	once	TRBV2	CASTLMVVAGAGSDTQYF	TGTGCCAGCACCTTAATGGTAGTAGCGGGGGCGGGGTCCGATACGCAGTATTTT
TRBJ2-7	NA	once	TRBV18	CASSLDGTPYEQYF	TGTGCCAGCTCACTCGACGGGACACCCTACGAGCAGTACTTC
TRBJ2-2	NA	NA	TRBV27	CASSFFRGSPLNTGELFF	TGTGCCAGCAGTTTCTTCAGGGGTTCTCCTCTGAACACCGGGGAGCTGTTTTTT
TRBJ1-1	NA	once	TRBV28	CASSFAVRGKDTEAFF	TGTGCCAGCAGTTTTGCCGTCCGAGGGAAGGACACTGAAGCTTTCTTT
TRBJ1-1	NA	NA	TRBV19	CASNLRDTEAFF	TGTGCCAGTAACCTCCGGGACACTGAAGCTTTCTTT
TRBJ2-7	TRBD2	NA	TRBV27	CASSVPGLAQREQYF	TGTGCCAGCAGTGTTCCGGGACTAGCCCAGAGGGAGCAGTACTTC
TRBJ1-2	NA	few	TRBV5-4	CASSLAGTEGYTF	TGTGCCAGCAGCTTGGCGGGGACGGAAGGCTACACCTTC
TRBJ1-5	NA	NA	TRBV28	CASSQVGQPQHF	TGTGCCAGCAGTCAGGTGGGTCAGCCCCAGCATTTT
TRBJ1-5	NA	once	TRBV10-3	CAISSGKDNQPQHF	TGTGCCATCAGTTCCGGGAAAGACAATCAGCCCCAGCATTTT
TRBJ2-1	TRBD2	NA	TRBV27	CASMVGLAGVNEQFF	TGTGCCAGCATGGTGGGACTAGCGGGAGTAAATGAGCAGTTCTTC
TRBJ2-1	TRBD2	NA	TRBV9	CASSARTSGAFSYNEQFF	TGTGCCAGCAGCGCCCGGACTAGCGGAGCCTTCTCCTACAATGAGCAGTTCTTC
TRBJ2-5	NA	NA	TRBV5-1	CASSSSPGQEETQYF	TGCGCCAGCAGCTCAAGTCCCGGGCAAGAAGAGACCCAGTACTTC
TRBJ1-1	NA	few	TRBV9	CASSVGPPGPGTEAFF	TGTGCCAGCAGCGTAGGCCCCCCCGGACCGGGGACTGAAGCTTTCTTT
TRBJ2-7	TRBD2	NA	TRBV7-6	CASSSGTSGVPYEQYF	TGTGCCAGCAGCTCCGGGACTAGCGGAGTTCCCTACGAGCAGTACTTC
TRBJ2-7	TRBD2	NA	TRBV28	CASSFLAATYEQYF	TGTGCCAGCAGTTTCCTAGCGGCAACCTACGAGCAGTACTTC
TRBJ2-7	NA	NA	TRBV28	CASSLGAGRQMSVQYF	TGTGCCAGCAGTTTAGGGGCAGGCCGCCAAATGTCGGTGCAGTACTTC
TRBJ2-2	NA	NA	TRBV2	CASSEVPPNTGELFF	TGTGCCAGCAGTGAAGTGCCTCCTAACACCGGGGAGCTGTTTTTT
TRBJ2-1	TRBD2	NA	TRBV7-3	CASSWELAGVGDEQFF	TGTGCCAGCAGCTGGGAACTAGCGGGAGTTGGGGATGAGCAGTTCTTC
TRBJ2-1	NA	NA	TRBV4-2	CASSQEGWAGRNNEQFF	TGTGCCAGCAGCCAAGAAGGGTGGGCGGGACGGAACAATGAGCAGTTCTTC
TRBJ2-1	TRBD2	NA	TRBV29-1	CSVVYLAGESSSYNEQFF	TGCAGCGTTGTATATTTAGCGGGAGAGTCGAGCTCCTACAATGAGCAGTTCTTC
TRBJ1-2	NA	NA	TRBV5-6	CASSLLRVNYGYTF	TGTGCCAGCAGCTTGCTCAGGGTAAACTATGGCTACACCTTC
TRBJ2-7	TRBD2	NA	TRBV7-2	CASSLGGSVSPYEQYF	TGTGCCAGCAGCTTAGGCGGGAGCGTCTCCCCCTACGAGCAGTACTTC
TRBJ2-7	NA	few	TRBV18	CASSVVDEQYF	TGTGCCAGCTCAGTGGTGGACGAGCAGTACTTC
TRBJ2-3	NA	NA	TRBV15	CATSRDRRRQYF	TGTGCCACCAGCAGAGACCGGAGACGGCAGTATTTT
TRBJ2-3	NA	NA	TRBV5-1	CASSLRAVSSTDTQYF	TGCGCCAGCAGCTTGCGGGCGGTCTCTAGCACAGATACGCAGTATTTT
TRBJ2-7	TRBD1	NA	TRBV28	CASSSPGQYPYEQYF	TGTGCCAGCAGTTCCCCGGGACAGTACCCCTACGAGCAGTACTTC
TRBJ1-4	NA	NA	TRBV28	CASSLLAGKLFF	TGTGCCAGCAGTTTACTTGCCGGAAAACTGTTTTTT
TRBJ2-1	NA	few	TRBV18	CASSPPRWPGEYNEQFF	TGTGCCAGCTCACCACCCCGGTGGCCAGGGGAGTACAATGAGCAGTTCTTC
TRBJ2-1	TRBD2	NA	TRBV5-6	CASSLASGYNEQFF	TGTGCCAGCAGCTTGGCTAGCGGCTACAATGAGCAGTTCTTC
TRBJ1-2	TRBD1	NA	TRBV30	CAWSQGIMNYGYTF	TGTGCCTGGTCACAGGGGATAATGAACTATGGCTACACCTTC